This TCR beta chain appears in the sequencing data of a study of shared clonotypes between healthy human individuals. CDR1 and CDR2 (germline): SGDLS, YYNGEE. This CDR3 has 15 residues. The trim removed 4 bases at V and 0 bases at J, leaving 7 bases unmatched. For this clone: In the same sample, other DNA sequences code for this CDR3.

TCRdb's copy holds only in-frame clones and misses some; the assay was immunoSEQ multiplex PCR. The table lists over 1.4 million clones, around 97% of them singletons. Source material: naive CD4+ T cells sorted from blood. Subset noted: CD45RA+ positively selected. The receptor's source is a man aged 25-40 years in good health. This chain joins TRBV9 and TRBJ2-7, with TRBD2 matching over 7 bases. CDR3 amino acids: CASSPLGGSSYEQYF. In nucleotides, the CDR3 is TGTGCCAGCAGCCCTCTCGGCGGGAGCTCCTACGAGCAGTACTTC.